This T cell receptor (beta chain) was documented in a study of cytomegalovirus exposure and HLA in healthy donors. General study results and limits: Most TCR beta V segments were productive about 87% or about 30% of the time in an earlier analysis. The authors later found HLA-associated TCR beta chains more clonally expanded than equally common others. Many donors carried some public TCRs, although rarity characterized most TCR sequences. The authors confirmed in vitro that a few CMV-associated chains were specific for CMV antigens.

V gave up 7 bases and J gave up 5 bases; unmatched junction bases: 9. Germline V lookup: CDR1 SNHLY, CDR2 FYNNEI. The CDR3 consists of 14 residues. PCR was performed using 60 Vbeta and 13 Jbeta primers. Generated by immunoSEQ multiplex PCR, the TCRdb table keeps only in-frame clones and is missing some. The sample holds about 190,000 clones, 79% seen once. Note on this clone: Its antigen is as yet unknown.

This clonotype was sampled from a woman younger than 35 in good health and CMV-seronegative. This rearrangement joins TRBV2 to TRBJ1-1; 8 bases line up with TRBD1. The sequenced sample consisted of PBMCs. CDR3 amino acids: CASNEQGARTEAFF. The DNA of the CDR3 is TGTGCCAGCAACGAGCAGGGGGCGCGAACTGAAGCTTTCTTT. The full variable domain, with the rest looked up from reference TRBV2 and TRBJ1-1, is EPEVTQTPSHQVTQMGQEVILRCVPISNHLYFYWYRQILGQKVEFLVSFYNNEISEKSEIFDDQFSVERPDGSNFTLKIRSTKLEDSAMYFCASNEQGARTEAFFGQGTRLTVV.